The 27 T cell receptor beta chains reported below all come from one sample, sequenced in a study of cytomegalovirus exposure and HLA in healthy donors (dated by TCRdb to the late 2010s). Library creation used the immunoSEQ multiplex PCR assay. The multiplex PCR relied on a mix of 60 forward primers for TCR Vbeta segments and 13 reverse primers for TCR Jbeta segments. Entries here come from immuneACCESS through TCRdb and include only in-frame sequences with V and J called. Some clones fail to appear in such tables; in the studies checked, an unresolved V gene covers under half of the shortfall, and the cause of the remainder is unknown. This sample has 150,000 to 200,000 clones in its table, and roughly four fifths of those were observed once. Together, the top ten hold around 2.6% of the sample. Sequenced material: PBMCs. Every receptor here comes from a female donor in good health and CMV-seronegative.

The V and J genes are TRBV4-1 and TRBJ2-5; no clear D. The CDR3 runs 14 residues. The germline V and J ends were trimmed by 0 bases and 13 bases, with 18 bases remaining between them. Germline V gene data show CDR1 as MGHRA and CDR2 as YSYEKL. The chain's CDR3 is CASSQDTTGLVPYF. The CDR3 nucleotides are TGCGCCAGCAGCCAAGATACGACCGGTCTAGTTCCGTACTTC.

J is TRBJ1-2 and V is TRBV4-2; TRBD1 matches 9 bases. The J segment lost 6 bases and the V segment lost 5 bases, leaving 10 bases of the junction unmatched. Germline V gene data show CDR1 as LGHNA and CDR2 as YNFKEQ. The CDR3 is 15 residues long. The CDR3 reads CASSKPGQGVDGYTF. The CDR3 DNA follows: TGTGCCAGCAGCAAACCGGGACAGGGAGTGGATGGCTACACCTTC.

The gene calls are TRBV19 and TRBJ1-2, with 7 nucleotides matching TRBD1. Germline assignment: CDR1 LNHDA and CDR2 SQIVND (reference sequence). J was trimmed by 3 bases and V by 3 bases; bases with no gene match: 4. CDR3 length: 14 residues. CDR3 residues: CASSMRGLDYGYTF. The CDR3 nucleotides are TGTGCCAGTAGTATGAGGGGGCTCGACTATGGCTACACCTTC.

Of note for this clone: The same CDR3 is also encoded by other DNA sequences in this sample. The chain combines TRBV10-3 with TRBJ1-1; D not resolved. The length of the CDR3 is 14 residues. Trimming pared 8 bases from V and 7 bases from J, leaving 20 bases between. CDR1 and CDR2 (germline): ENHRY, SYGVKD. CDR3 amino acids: CAIGKGKGGDEAFF. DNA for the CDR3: TGTGCCATCGGTAAGGGAAAAGGAGGAGATGAAGCTTTCTTT.

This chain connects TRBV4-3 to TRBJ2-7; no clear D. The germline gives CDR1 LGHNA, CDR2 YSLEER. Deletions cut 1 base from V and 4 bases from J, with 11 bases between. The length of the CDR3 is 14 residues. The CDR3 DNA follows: TGCGCCAGCAGCCAAGGAGGCGAGCTTTACGAGCAGTACTTC. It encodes CASSQGGELYEQYF.

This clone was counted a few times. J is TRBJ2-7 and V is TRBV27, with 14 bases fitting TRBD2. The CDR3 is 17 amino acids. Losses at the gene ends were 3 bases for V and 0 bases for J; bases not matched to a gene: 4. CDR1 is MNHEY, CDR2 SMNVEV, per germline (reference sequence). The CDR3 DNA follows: TGTGCCAGCAGTTTTCGGACTAGCGGGGGGACCTCCTACGAGCAGTACTTC. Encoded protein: CASSFRTSGGTSYEQYF.

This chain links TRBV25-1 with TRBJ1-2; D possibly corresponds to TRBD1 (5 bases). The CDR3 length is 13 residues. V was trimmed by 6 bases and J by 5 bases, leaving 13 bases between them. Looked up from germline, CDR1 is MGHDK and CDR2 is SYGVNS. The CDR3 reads CASRDPGGYGYTF. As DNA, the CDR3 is TGTGCCAGCAGGGACCCCGGGGGATATGGCTACACCTTC.

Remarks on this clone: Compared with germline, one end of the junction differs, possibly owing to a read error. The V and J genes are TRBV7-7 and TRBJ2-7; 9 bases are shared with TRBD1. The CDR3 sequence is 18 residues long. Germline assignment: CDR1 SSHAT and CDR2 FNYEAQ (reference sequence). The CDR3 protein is CASSLGVTGQGPSYEQYF. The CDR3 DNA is TGTGCTAGCAGCTTAGGAGTAACGGGACAGGGTCCCTCCTACGAGCAGTACTTC.

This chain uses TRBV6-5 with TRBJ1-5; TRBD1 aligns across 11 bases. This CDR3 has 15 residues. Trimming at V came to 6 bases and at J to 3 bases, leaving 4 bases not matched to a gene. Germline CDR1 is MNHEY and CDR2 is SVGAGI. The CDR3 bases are TGTGCCAGCAGCTGGACAGGGGGCGACAATCAGCCCCAGCATTTT. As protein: CASSWTGGDNQPQHF.

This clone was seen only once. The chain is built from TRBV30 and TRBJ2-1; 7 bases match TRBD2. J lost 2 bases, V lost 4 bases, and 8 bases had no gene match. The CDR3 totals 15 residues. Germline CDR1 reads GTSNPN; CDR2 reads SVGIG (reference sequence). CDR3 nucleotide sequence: TGTGCCTGGACCAAAGCGGGGTTTACCTACAATGAGCAGTTCTTC. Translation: CAWTKAGFTYNEQFF.

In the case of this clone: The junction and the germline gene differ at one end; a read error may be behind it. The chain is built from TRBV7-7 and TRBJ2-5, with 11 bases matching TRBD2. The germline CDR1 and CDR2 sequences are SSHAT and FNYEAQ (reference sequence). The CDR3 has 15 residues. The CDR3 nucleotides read TGTGCTAGCAGCTCAACTAGCGGGAGTGCGGGGACCCAGTACTTC. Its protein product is CASSSTSGSAGTQYF.

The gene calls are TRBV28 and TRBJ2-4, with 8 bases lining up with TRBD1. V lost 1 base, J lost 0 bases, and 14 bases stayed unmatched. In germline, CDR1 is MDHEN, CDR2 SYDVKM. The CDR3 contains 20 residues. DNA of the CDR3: TGTGCCAGCAGTTTATACCCAGGGGGCCCCTTTAGCGTAGCCAAAAACATTCAGTACTTC. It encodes CASSLYPGGPFSVAKNIQYF.

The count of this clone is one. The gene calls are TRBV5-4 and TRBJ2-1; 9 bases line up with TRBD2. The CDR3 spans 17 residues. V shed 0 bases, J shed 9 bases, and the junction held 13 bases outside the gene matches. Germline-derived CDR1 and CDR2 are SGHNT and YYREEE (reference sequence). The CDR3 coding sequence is TGTGCCAGCAGCTTGGGGGGTCCTGCGGGAGGGGCTACTGAGCAGTTCTTC. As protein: CASSLGGPAGGATEQFF.

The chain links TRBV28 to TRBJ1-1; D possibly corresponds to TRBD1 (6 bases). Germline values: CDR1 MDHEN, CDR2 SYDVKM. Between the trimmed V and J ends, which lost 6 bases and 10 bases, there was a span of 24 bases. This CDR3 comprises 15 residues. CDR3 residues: CASSAAGTSIVTAFF. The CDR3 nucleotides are TGTGCCAGCAGCGCCGCCGGGACATCGATAGTTACAGCTTTCTTT.

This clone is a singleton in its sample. CDR3 loop: CAWSGGGLGEQYF. In DNA, the CDR3 is TGTGCCTGGAGTGGCGGGGGGTTGGGAGAGCAGTACTTC. V is TRBV30 and J is TRBJ2-7, with 8 bases that match TRBD2. CDR1 is GTSNPN and CDR2 is SVGIG in the germline V gene (reference sequence). The CDR3 sequence is 13 residues long. V trimming: 1 base; J trimming: 7 bases; junction bases outside the gene matches: 6.

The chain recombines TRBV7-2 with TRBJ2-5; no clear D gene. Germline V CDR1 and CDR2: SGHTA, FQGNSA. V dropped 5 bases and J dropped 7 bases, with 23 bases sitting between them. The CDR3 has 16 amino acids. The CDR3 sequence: CASSTQTAPRVGTQYF. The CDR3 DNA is TGTGCCAGCAGCACCCAGACGGCCCCCCGGGTCGGGACCCAGTACTTC.

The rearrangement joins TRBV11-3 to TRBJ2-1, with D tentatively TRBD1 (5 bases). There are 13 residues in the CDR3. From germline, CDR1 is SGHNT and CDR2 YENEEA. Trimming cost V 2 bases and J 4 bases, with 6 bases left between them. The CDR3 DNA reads TGTGCCAGCAGCTTATCAGGGTACAATGAGCAGTTCTTC. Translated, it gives CASSLSGYNEQFF. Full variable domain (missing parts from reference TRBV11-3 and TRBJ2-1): EAGVVQSPRYKIIEKKQPVAFWCNPISGHNTLYWYLQNLGQGPELLIRYENEEAVDDSQLPKDRFSAERLKGVDSTLKIQPAELGDSAVYLCASSLSGYNEQFFGPGTRLTVL.

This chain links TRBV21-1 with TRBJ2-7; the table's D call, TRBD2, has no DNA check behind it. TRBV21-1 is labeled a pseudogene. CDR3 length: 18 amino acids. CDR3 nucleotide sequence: TGTGCCAGCAGCAAAGGTCTCCCCAAGCGGAGGAGCTCCTACGAGCAGTACTTC. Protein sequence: CASSKGLPKRRSSYEQYF.

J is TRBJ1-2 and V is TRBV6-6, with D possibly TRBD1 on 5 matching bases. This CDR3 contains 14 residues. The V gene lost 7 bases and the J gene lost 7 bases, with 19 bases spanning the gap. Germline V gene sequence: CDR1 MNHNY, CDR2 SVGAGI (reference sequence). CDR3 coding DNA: TGTGCCAGCACGGGACTAAGAACTAATTCTGGCTACACCTTC. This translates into CASTGLRTNSGYTF.

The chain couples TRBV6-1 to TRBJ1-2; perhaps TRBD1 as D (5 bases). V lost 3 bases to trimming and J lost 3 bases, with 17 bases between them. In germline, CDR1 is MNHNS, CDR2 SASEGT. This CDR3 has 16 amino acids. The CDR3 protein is CASSDWTRQRDYGYTF. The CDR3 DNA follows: TGTGCCAGCAGTGATTGGACAAGGCAGCGCGACTATGGCTACACCTTC.

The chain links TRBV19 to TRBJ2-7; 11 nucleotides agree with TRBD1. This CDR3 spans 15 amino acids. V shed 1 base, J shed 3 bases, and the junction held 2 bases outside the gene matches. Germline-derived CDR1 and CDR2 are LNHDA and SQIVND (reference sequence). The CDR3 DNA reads TGTGCCAGTAGTATAGCCGGGACAGGGGGCTACGAGCAGTACTTC. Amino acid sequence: CASSIAGTGGYEQYF.

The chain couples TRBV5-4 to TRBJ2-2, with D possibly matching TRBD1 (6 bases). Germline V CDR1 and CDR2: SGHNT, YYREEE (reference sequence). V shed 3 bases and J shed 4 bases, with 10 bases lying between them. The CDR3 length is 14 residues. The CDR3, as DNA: TGTGCCAGCAGCTCACAGGGTCCCACCGGGGAGCTGTTTTTT. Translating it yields CASSSQGPTGELFF.

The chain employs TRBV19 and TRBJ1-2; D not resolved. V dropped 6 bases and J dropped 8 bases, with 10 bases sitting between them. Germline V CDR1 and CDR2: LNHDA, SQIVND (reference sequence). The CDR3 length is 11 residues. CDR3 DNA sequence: TGTGCCAGTAGCCTTTACGGGGGCTACACCTTC. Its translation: CASSLYGGYTF.

In nucleotides, the CDR3 is TGCGCCAGCAGTCAAAAGGGGGAGGGAGAGACCCAGTACTTC. Protein product: CASSQKGEGETQYF. V gene TRBV23-1 combines with J gene TRBJ2-5; tentatively, D is TRBD2 (7 bases). TRBV23-1 counts as an open reading frame of uncertain function. The CDR3 spans 14 residues. V was shortened by 2 bases and J by 4 bases, with 11 bases between the two germline ends.

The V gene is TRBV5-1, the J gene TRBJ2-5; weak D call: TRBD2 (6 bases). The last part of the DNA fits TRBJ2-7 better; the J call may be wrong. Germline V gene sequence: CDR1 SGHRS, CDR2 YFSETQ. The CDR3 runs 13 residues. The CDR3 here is CASTNSGPYEQYF. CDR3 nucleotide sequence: TGCGCCAGCACCAATAGCGGCCCCTACGAGCAGTACTTC.

The CDR3 reads CASSLDGDSNQPQHF. In DNA, the CDR3 is TGTGCCAGCAGCCTGGACGGGGATAGCAATCAGCCCCAGCATTTT. The V call is TRBV9, the J call TRBJ1-5, with D unresolved. The CDR3 runs 15 residues. Trimming removed 4 bases from V and 0 bases from J, with 11 bases in between. From germline, CDR1 is SGDLS and CDR2 YYNGEE.

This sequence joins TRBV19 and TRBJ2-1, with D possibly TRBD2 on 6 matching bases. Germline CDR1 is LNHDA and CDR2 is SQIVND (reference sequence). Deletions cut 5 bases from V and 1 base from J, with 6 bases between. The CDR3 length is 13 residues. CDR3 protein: CASSRGSYNEQFF. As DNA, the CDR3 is TGTGCCAGTAGTCGGGGGTCCTACAATGAGCAGTTCTTC.